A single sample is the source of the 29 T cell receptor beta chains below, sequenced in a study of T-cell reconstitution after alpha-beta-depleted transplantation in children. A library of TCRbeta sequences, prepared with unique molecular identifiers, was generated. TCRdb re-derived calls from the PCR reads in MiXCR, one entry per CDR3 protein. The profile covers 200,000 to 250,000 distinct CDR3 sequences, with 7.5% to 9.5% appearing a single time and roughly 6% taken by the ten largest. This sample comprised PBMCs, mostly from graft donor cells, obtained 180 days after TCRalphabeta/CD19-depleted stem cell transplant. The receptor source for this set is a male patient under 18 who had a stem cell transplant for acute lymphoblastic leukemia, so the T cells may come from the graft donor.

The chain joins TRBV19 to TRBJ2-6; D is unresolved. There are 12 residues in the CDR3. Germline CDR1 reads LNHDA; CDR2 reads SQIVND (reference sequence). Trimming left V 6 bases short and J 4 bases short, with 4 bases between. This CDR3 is CASRRGANVLTF. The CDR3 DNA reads TGTGCCAGTAGGCGCGGGGCCAACGTCCTGACTTTC.

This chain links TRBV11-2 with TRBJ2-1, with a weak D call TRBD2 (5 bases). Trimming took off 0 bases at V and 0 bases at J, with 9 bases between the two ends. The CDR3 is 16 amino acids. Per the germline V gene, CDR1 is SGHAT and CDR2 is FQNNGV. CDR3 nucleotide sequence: TGTGCCAGCAGCTTAGATCGCCGGGGCTCCTACAATGAGCAGTTCTTC. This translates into CASSLDRRGSYNEQFF.

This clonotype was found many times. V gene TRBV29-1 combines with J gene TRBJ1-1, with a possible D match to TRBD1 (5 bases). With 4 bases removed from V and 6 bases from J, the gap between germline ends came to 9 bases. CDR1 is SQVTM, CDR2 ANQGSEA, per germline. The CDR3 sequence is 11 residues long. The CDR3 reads CSVVWGAEAFF. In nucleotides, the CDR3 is TGCAGCGTTGTTTGGGGGGCTGAAGCTTTCTTT.

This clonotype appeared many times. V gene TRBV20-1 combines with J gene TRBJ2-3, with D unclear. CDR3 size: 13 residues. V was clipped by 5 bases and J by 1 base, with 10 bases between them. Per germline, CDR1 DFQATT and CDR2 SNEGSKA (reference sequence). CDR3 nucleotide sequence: TGCAGTGCTGACGGGCGCCGCACAGATACGCAGTATTTT. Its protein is CSADGRRTDTQYF.

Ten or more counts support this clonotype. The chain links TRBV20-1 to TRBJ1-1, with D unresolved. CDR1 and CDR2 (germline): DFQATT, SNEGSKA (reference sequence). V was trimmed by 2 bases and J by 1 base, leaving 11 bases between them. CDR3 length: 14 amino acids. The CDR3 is CSARRFPWNTEAFF. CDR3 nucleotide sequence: TGCAGTGCTAGACGATTTCCGTGGAACACTGAAGCTTTCTTT.

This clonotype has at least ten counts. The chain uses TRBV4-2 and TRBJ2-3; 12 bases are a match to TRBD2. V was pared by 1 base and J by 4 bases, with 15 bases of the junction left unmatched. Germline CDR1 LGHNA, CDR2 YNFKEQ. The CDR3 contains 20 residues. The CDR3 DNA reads TGTGCCAGCAGCCAAGCACCGGGACTAGCGGGTCCTGGGGAGGCAGATACGCAGTATTTT. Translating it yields CASSQAPGLAGPGEADTQYF.

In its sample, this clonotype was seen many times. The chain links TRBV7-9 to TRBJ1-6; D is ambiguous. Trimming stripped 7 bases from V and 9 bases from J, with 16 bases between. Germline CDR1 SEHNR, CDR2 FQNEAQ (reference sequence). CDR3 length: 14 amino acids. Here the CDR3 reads CASNLGPVGSPLHF. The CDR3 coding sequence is TGTGCCAGCAACCTGGGTCCGGTGGGTTCACCCCTCCACTTT.

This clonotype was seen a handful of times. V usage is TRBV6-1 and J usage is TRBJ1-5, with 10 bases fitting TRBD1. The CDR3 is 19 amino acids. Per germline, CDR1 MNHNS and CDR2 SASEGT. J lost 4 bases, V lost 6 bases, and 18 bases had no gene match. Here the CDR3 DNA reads TGTGCCAGCAGCCCCGGCCGGGACAGGGGAAAAGGTTGGAATCAGCCCCAGCATTTT. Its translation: CASSPGRDRGKGWNQPQHF.

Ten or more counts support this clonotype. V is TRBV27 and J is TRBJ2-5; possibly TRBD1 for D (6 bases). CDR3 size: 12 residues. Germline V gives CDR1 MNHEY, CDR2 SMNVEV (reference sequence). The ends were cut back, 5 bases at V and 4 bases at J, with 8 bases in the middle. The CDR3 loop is CASSTTGETQYF. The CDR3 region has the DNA TGTGCCAGCAGTACGACAGGAGAGACCCAGTACTTC.

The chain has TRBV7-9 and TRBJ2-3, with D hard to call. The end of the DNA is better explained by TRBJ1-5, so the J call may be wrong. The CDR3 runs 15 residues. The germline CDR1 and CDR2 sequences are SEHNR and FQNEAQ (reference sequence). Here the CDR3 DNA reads TGTGCCAGCAGCTTAGCGGCCCCGGTTCCAGATACGCAGCATTTT. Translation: CASSLAAPVPDTQHF.

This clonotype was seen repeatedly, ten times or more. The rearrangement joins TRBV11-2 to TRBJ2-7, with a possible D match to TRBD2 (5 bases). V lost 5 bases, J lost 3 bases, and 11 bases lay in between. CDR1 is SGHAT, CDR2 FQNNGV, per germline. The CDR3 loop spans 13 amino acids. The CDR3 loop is CASSPGRGYEQYF. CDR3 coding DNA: TGTGCCAGCAGCCCCGGACGGGGCTACGAGCAGTACTTC.

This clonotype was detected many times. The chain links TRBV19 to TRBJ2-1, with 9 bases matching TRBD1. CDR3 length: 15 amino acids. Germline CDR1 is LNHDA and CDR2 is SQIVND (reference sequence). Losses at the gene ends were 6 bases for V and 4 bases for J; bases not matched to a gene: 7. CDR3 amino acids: CASSPTGGYYNEQFF. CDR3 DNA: TGTGCCAGTAGCCCGACAGGGGGTTATTACAATGAGCAGTTCTTC.

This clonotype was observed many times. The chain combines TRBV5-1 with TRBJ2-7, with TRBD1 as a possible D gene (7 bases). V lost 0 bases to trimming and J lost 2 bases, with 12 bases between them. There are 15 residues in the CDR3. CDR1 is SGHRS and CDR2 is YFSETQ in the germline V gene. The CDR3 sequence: CASSLVRGETYEQYF. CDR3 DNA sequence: TGCGCCAGCAGCTTGGTCAGGGGGGAGACCTACGAGCAGTACTTC.

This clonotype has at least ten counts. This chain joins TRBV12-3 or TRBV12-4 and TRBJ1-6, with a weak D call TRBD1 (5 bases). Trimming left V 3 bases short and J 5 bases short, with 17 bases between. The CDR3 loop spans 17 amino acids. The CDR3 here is CASSLGRLVGDNSPLHF. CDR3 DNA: TGTGCCAGCAGTTTGGGACGGTTGGTGGGGGATAATTCACCCCTCCACTTT.

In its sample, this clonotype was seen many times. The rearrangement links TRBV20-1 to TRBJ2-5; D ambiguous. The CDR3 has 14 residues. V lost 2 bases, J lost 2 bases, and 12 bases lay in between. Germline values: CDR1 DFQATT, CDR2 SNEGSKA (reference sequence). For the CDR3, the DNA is TGCAGTGCTAGAAAGCAGGTCCTACAAGAGACCCAGTACTTC. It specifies CSARKQVLQETQYF.

The CDR3 nucleotides are TGTGCCAGCAGTTTCCTCGAAACCCAGCATTTT. It specifies CASSFLETQHF. The chain couples TRBV28 to TRBJ1-5; D uncertain. Germline V gives CDR1 MDHEN, CDR2 SYDVKM. The CDR3 has 11 amino acids. The V end lost 3 bases, the J end lost 11 bases, and 8 bases lay between the germline ends.

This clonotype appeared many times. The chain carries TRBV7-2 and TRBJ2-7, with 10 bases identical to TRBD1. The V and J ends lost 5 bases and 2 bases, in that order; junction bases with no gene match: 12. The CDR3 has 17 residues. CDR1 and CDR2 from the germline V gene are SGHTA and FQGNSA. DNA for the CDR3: TGTGCCAGCAGCCCCAGACATTCCGGGACAGGGGCCTACGAGCAGTACTTC. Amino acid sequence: CASSPRHSGTGAYEQYF. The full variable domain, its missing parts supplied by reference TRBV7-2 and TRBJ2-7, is GAGVSQSPSNKVTEKGKDVELRCDPISGHTALYWYRQSLGQGLEFLIYFQGNSAPDKSGLPSDRFSAERTGGSVSTLTIQRTQQEDSAVYLCASSPRHSGTGAYEQYFGPGTRLTVT.

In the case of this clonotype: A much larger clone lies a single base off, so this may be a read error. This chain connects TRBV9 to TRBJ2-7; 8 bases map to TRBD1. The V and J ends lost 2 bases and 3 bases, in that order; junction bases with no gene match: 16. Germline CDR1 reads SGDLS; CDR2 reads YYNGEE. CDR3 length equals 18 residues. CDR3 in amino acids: CASSVNPGQATTFYEQYF. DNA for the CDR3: TGTGCCAGCAGCGTTAACCCGGGACAGGCCACAACTTTCTACGAGCAGTACTTC.

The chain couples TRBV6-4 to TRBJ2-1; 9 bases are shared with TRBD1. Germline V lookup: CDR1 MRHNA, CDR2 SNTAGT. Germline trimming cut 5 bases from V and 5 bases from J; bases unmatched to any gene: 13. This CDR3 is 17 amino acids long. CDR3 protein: CASSTPPWTGANNEQFF. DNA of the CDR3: TGTGCCAGCAGTACCCCCCCTTGGACAGGGGCGAACAATGAGCAGTTCTTC.

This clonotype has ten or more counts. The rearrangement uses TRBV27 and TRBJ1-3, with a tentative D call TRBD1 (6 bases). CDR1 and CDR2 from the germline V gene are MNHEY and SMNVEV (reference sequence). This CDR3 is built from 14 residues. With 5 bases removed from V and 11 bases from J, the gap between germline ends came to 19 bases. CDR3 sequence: CASSPHVTGPPIYF. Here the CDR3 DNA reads TGTGCCAGCAGTCCCCATGTGACAGGCCCTCCCATATATTTT.

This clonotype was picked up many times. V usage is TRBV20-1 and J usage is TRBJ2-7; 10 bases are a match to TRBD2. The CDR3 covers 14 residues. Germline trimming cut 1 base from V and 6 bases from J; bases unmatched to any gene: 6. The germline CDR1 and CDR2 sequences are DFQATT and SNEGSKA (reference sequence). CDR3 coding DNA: TGCAGTGCTAGAGTGACTAGCGGGTCCCTCGAGCAGTACTTC. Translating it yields CSARVTSGSLEQYF.

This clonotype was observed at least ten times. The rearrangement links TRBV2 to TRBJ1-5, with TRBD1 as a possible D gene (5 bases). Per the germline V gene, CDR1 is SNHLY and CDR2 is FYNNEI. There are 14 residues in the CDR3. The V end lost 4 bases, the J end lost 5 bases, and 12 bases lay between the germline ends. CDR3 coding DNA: TGTGCCAGCAGTGGGGGGAACATAGATCAGCCCCAGCATTTT. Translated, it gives CASSGGNIDQPQHF.

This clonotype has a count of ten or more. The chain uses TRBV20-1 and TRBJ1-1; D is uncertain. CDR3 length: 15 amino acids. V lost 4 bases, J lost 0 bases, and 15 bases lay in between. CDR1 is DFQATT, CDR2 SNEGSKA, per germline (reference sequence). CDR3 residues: CSANSYEGLNTEAFF. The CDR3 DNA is TGCAGTGCTAACAGTTACGAGGGCCTGAACACTGAAGCTTTCTTT.

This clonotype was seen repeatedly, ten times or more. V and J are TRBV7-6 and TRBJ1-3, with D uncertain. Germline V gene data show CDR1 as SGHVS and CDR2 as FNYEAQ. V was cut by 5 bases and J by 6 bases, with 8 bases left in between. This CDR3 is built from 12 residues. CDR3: CASSPLLNTIYF. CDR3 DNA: TGTGCCAGCAGCCCCCTCTTAAACACCATATATTTT.

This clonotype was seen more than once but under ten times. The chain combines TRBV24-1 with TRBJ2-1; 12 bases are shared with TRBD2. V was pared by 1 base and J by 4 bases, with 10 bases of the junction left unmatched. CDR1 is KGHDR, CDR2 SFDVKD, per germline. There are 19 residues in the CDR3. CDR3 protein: CATSDLRLAGGLSYNEQFF. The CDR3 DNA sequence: TGTGCCACCAGTGATTTAAGGCTAGCGGGGGGGCTCTCTTACAATGAGCAGTTCTTC.

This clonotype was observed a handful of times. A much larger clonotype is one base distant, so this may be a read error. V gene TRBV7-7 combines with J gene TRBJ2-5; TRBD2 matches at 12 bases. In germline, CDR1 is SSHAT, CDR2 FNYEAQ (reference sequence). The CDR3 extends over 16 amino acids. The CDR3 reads CASSLGLAGVLETQSF. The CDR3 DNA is TGTGCCAGCAGCTTAGGACTAGCGGGGGTCTTGGAGACCCAGTCCTTC.

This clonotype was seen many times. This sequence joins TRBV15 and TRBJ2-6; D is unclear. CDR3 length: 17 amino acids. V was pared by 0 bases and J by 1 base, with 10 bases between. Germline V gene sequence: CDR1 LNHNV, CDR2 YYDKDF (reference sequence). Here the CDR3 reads CATSRDSVGSGANVLTF. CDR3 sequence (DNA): TGTGCCACCAGCAGAGATTCTGTGGGGTCTGGGGCCAACGTCCTGACTTTC.

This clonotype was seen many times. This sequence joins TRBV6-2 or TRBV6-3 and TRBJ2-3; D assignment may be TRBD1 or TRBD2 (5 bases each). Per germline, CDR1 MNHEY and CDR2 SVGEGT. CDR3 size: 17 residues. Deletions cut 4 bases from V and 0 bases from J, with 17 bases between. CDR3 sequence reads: CASSLHQGADSTDTQYF. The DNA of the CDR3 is TGTGCCAGCAGTTTACACCAGGGAGCCGATAGCACAGATACGCAGTATTTT.

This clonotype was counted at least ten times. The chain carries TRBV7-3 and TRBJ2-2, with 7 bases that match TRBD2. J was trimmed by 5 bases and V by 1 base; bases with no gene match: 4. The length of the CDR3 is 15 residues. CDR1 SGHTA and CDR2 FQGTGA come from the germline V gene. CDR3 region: CASSLMAGETGELFF. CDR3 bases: TGTGCCAGCAGCTTAATGGCGGGAGAAACCGGGGAGCTGTTTTTT.